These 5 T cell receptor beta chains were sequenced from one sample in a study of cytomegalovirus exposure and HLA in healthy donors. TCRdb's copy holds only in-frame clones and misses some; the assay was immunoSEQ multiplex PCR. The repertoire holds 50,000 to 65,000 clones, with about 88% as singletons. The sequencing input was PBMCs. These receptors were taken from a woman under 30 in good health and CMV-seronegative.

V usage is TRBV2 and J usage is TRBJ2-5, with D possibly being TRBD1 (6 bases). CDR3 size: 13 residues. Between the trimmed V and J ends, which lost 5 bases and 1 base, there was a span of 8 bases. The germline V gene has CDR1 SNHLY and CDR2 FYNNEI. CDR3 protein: CASSPGAQETQYF. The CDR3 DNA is TGTGCCAGCAGTCCAGGGGCCCAAGAGACCCAGTACTTC.

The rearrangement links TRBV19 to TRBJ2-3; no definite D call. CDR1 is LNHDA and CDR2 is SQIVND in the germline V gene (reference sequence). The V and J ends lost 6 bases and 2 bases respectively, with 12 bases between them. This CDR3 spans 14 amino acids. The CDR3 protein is CASRPITSTDTQYF. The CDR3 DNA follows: TGTGCCAGTAGACCTATTACCTCCACAGATACGCAGTATTTT.

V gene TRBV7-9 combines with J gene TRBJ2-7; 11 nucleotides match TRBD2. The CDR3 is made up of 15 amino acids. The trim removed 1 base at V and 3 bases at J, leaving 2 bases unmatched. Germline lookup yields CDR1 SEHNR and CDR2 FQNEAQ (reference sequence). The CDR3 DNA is TGTGCCAGCAGCTTAGACACTAGCGGGAGCTACGAGCAGTACTTC. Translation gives CASSLDTSGSYEQYF.

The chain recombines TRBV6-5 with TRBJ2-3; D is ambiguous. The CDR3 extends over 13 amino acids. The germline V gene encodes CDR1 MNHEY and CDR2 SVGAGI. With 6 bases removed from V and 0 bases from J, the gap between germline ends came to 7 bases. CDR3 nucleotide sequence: TGTGCCAGCAGCCAGATTAGCACAGATACGCAGTATTTT. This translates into CASSQISTDTQYF.

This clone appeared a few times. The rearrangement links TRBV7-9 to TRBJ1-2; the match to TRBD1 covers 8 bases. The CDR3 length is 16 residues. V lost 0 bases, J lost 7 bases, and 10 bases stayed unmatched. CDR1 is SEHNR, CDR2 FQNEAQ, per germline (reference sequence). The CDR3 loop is CASSLARWGQAGGYTF. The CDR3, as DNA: TGTGCCAGCAGCTTAGCGCGATGGGGACAGGCGGGTGGCTACACCTTC.